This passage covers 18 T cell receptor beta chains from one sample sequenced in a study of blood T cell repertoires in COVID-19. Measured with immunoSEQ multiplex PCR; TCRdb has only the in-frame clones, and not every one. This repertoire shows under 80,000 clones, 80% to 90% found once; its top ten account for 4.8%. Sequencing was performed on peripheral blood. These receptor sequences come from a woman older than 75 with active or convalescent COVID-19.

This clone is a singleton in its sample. In DNA form, the CDR3 reads TGTGCCAGCTCACAATCTCCCAGGGGGACGACTGAAGCTTTCTTT. Its translation is CASSQSPRGTTEAFF. This chain joins TRBV18 and TRBJ1-1, with 7 positions matching TRBD1. CDR1 is KGHSH, CDR2 LQKENI, per germline. This CDR3 region has 15 residues. The J segment lost 5 bases and the V segment lost 4 bases, leaving 10 bases of the junction unmatched.

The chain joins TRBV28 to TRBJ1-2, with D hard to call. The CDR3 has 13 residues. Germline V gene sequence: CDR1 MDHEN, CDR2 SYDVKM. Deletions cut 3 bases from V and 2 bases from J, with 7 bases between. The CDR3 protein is CASSFSRNYGYTF. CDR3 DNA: TGTGCCAGCAGTTTTAGTAGAAACTATGGCTACACCTTC.

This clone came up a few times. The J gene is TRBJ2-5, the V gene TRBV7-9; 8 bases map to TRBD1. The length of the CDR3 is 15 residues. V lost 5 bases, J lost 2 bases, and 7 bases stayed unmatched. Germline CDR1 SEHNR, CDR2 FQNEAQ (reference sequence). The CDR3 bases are TGTGCCAGCAGCCTAGGACAGGGCCTACAAGAGACCCAGTACTTC. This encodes CASSLGQGLQETQYF. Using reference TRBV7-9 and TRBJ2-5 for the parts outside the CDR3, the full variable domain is DTGVSQNPRHKITKRGQNVTFRCDPISEHNRLYWYRQTLGQGPEFLTYFQNEAQLEKSRLLSDRFSAERPKGSFSTLEIQRTEQGDSAMYLCASSLGQGLQETQYFGPGTRLLVL.

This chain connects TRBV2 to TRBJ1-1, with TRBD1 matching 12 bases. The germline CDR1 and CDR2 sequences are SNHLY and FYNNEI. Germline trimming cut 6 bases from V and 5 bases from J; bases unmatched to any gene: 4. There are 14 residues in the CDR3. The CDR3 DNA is TGTGCCAGCAGCCGGGACAGGGGGCGGACTGAAGCTTTCTTT. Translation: CASSRDRGRTEAFF.

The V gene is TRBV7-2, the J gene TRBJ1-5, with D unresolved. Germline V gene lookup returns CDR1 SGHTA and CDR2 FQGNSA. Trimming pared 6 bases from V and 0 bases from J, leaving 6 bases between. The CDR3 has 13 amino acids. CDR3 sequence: CASRQYSNQPQHF. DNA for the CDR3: TGTGCCAGCAGGCAGTATAGCAATCAGCCCCAGCATTTT.

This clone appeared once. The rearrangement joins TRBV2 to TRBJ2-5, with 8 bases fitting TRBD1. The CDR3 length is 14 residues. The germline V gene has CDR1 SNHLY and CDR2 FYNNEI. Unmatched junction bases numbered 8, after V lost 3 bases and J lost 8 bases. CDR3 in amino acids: CASSELGQGGTQYF. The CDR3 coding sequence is TGTGCCAGCAGTGAGCTAGGACAGGGTGGTACCCAGTACTTC. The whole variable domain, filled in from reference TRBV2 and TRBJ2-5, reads EPEVTQTPSHQVTQMGQEVILRCVPISNHLYFYWYRQILGQKVEFLVSFYNNEISEKSEIFDDQFSVERPDGSNFTLKIRSTKLEDSAMYFCASSELGQGGTQYFGPGTRLLVL.

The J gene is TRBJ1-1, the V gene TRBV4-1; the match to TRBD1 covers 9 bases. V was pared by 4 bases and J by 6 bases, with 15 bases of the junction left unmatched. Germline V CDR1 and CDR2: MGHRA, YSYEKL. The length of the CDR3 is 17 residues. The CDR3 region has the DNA TGCGCCAGCAGCCGCCTTACTACTGGACAGGGGTCTCCTGAAGCTTTCTTT. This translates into CASSRLTTGQGSPEAFF.

The CDR3 region has the DNA TGCGCCAGCAGCGGACTAGCGGGGGACACAGATACGCAGTATTTT. Its translation is CASSGLAGDTDTQYF. The chain combines TRBV5-1 with TRBJ2-3; TRBD2 agrees at 13 bases. The CDR3 sequence is 15 residues long. Per germline, CDR1 SGHRS and CDR2 YFSETQ. Trimming took 4 bases from V and 2 from J; bases not matched to a gene: 1.

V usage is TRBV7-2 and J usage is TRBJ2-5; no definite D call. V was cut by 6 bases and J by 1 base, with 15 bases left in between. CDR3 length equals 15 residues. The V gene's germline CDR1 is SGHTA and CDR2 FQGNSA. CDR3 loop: CASRVYGQSQETQYF. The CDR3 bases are TGTGCCAGCAGAGTTTATGGGCAGAGCCAAGAGACCCAGTACTTC.

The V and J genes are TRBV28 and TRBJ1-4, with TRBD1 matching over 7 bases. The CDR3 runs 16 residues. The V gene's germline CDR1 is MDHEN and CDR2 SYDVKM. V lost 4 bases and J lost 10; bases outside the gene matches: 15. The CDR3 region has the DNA TGTGCCAGCAGTTCTACCCGGGACAGCTCGCGGGGAAAACTGTTTTTT. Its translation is CASSSTRDSSRGKLFF.

CDR3 sequence: CASSGTGGNQPQHF. Here the CDR3 DNA reads TGTGCCAGCAGCGGGACAGGGGGCAATCAGCCCCAGCATTTT. The chain combines TRBV7-8 with TRBJ1-5; 10 bases line up with TRBD1. Losses at the gene ends were 5 bases for V and 2 bases for J; bases not matched to a gene: 0. Germline V lookup: CDR1 SGHVS, CDR2 FQNEAQ. CDR3 length: 14 residues.

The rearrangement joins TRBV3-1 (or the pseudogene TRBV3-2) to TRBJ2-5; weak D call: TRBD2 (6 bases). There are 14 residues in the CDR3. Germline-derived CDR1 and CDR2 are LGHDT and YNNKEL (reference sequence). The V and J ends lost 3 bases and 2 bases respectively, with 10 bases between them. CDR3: CASSHPGLQETQYF. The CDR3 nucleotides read TGTGCCAGCAGCCATCCGGGACTTCAAGAGACCCAGTACTTC.

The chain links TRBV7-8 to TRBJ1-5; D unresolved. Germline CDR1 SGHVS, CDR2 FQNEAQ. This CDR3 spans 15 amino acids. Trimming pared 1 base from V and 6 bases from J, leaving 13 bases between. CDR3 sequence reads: CASSLDGVAGQPQHF. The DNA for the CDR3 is TGTGCCAGCAGCTTAGATGGGGTGGCGGGTCAGCCCCAGCATTTT.

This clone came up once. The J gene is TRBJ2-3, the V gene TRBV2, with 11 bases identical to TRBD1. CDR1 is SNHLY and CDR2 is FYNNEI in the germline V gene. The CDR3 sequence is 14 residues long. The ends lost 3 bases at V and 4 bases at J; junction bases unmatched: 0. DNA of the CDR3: TGTGCCAGCAGTGAGGGACAGGGGGCAGATACGCAGTATTTT. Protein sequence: CASSEGQGADTQYF.

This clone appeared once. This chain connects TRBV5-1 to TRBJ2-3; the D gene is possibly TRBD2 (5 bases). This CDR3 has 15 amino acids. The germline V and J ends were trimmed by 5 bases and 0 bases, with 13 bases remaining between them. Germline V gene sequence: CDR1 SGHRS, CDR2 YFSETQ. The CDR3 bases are TGCGCCAGCAGTCTTACAGCGGCTAGCACAGATACGCAGTATTTT. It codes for CASSLTAASTDTQYF.

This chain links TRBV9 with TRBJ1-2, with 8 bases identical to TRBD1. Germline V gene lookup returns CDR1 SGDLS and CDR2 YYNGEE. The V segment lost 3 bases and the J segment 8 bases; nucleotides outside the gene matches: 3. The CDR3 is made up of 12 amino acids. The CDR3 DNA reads TGTGCCAGCAGCGCCCAGGGGGCAGGCTACACCTTC. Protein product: CASSAQGAGYTF.

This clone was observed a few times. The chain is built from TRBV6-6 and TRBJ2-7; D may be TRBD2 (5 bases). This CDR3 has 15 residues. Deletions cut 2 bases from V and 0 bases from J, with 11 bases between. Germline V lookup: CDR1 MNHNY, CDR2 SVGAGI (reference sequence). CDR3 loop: CASSYQGGHSYEQYF. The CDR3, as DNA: TGTGCCAGCAGTTACCAAGGCGGGCACTCCTACGAGCAGTACTTC.

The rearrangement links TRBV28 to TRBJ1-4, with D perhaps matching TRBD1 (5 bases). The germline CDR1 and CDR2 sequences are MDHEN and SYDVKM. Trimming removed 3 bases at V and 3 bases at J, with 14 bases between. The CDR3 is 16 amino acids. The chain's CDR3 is CASSFSQKGSNEKLFF. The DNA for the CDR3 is TGTGCCAGCAGTTTTTCCCAAAAGGGGTCTAATGAAAAACTGTTTTTT.